The present T cell receptor beta chain was sequenced within a study of cytomegalovirus exposure and HLA in healthy donors. Primers included in the PCR were 60 Vbeta and 13 Jbeta primers. TCRdb's table, derived via immunoSEQ multiplex PCR, lists solely in-frame clones and lacks some. The sample includes 99,000 or so clones, around 77% of them seen just once. The V gene end was trimmed by 4 bases and the J gene end by 2 bases; junction bases not matched to a gene: 3. The germline V gene has CDR1 MGHDK and CDR2 SYGVNS. This CDR3 region has 15 residues. This chain uses TRBV25-1 with TRBJ2-3, with 10 positions matching TRBD2. The sequence was obtained from a woman in her forties in good health and CMV-seropositive. The sequenced material came from PBMCs. CDR3 in amino acids: CASSGGLAVTDTQYF. The CDR3, as DNA: TGTGCCAGCAGTGGAGGACTAGCGGTCACAGATACGCAGTATTTT.